The next 30 T cell receptor beta chains were all read from a single sample in a study of OX40 agonist ivuxolimab in advanced cancers. Measured with immunoSEQ multiplex PCR; TCRdb has only the in-frame clones, and not every one. The sample records approximately 15,000 clones, around 74% being singletons. Sequences were derived from CD4+ or CD8+ T cells sorted from blood, sampled in a trial of the OX40 agonist ivuxolimab. The receptors shown here come from an adult with an advanced solid tumor such as melanoma, head and neck, liver or kidney cancer.

The rearrangement links TRBV6-5 to TRBJ2-1, with TRBD2 as a possible D gene (6 bases). Germline assignment: CDR1 MNHEY and CDR2 SVGAGI. V lost 10 bases, J lost 10 bases, and 20 bases lay in between. CDR3 length: 13 residues. The CDR3 nucleotides are TGTGCCACCTCGGAACTAGCCGAAGGGGAGCAGTTCTTC. Translation: CATSELAEGEQFF.

The V call is TRBV11-3, the J call TRBJ2-5; 10 bases fit TRBD1. With 5 bases clipped from V and 5 bases from J, the junction kept 11 bases outside the gene matches. CDR3 length equals 16 residues. From germline, CDR1 is SGHNT and CDR2 YENEEA. The CDR3 sequence: CASSHGTGVFGETQYF. CDR3 DNA: TGTGCCAGCAGCCACGGGACAGGGGTTTTCGGGGAGACCCAGTACTTC.

The rearrangement joins TRBV7-3 to TRBJ2-3; D is ambiguous. Trimming stripped 5 bases from V and 0 bases from J, with 15 bases between. The CDR3 is made up of 16 amino acids. The germline V gene encodes CDR1 SGHTA and CDR2 FQGTGA. The CDR3 DNA reads TGTGCCAGCAGCCAAGGTACGGGTTGGAGCACAGATACGCAGTATTTT. Its translation: CASSQGTGWSTDTQYF.

The chain combines TRBV5-1 with TRBJ2-7; the D is unclear. The CDR3 sequence is 13 residues long. V lost 0 bases, J lost 3 bases, and 7 bases lay in between. The germline gives CDR1 SGHRS, CDR2 YFSETQ. CDR3 DNA sequence: TGCGCCAGCAGCTTGGCGGCTAACTACGAGCAGTACTTC. Amino acid sequence: CASSLAANYEQYF.

The sample holds one count of this clone. The rearrangement joins TRBV11-1 to TRBJ2-1, with 8 bases lining up with TRBD2. Germline CDR1 and CDR2: SGHAT and FQDESV (reference sequence). This CDR3 is 16 amino acids long. The V gene end was trimmed by 2 bases and the J gene end by 0 bases; junction bases not matched to a gene: 3. The CDR3 DNA sequence: TGTGCCAGCAGCTTACTAGCGGGCAGCTCCTACAATGAGCAGTTCTTC. It is translated as CASSLLAGSSYNEQFF.

The chain has TRBV6-4 and TRBJ2-3; D remains ambiguous. The CDR3 length is 14 residues. With 3 bases removed from V and 0 bases from J, the gap between germline ends came to 7 bases. Germline CDR1 reads MRHNA; CDR2 reads SNTAGT. The CDR3 reads CASSEKDSTDTQYF. The DNA for the CDR3 is TGTGCCAGCAGTGAAAAGGACAGCACAGATACGCAGTATTTT.

The V and J genes are TRBV7-6 and TRBJ2-5; the D gene is possibly TRBD2 (6 bases). The germline V gene encodes CDR1 SGHVS and CDR2 FNYEAQ. Trimming removed 1 base from V and 1 base from J, with 13 bases in between. This CDR3 region has 16 residues. CDR3 coding DNA: TGTGCCAGCAGCTTAGTGGGAGGCAGGTTCCAAGAGACCCAGTACTTC. It codes for CASSLVGGRFQETQYF.

The rearrangement uses TRBV4-2 and TRBJ1-5; no firm D call. The germline gives CDR1 LGHNA, CDR2 YNFKEQ. Trimming pared 5 bases from V and 5 bases from J, leaving 10 bases between. The CDR3 is made up of 13 amino acids. The CDR3 here is CASSLTDHQPQHF. In nucleotides, the CDR3 is TGTGCCAGCAGCTTAACCGACCATCAGCCCCAGCATTTT.

The chain links TRBV6-5 to TRBJ2-5; D may be TRBD2 (6 bases). The last part of the DNA fits TRBJ2-7 better; the J call may be wrong. This CDR3 comprises 13 residues. CDR1 and CDR2 (germline): MNHEY, SVGAGI. The CDR3 DNA sequence: TGTGCCAGCAGTTACTCGGACTACTACGAGCAGTACTTC. Translating gives CASSYSDYYEQYF.

This clone came up a few times. The chain is built from TRBV11-1 and TRBJ2-7; maybe TRBD1 (6 bases). There are 15 residues in the CDR3. With 4 bases removed from V and 0 bases from J, the gap between germline ends came to 13 bases. Germline lookup yields CDR1 SGHAT and CDR2 FQDESV (reference sequence). The CDR3, as DNA: TGTGCCAGCAGCTCCACGTCGGACAGCTCCTACGAGCAGTACTTC. Its translation is CASSSTSDSSYEQYF.

The chain recombines TRBV19 with TRBJ2-2; unclear D gene. The germline V and J ends were trimmed by 3 bases and 8 bases, with 10 bases remaining between them. There are 13 residues in the CDR3. Per the germline V gene, CDR1 is LNHDA and CDR2 is SQIVND (reference sequence). Written as DNA, the CDR3 is TGTGCCAGTAGTATGCATATTTGGGGGGAGCTGTTTTTT. This translates into CASSMHIWGELFF. Drawing the rest from reference TRBV19 and TRBJ2-2, the complete variable domain is DGGITQSPKYLFRKEGQNVTLSCEQNLNHDAMYWYRQDPGQGLRLIYYSQIVNDFQKGDIAEGYSVSREKKESFPLTVTSAQKNPTAFYLCASSMHIWGELFFGEGSRLTVL.

The chain uses TRBV27 and TRBJ2-7; D might be TRBD1 (5 bases). The CDR3 has 14 residues. Trimming stripped 3 bases from V and 0 bases from J, with 9 bases between. The germline V gene encodes CDR1 MNHEY and CDR2 SMNVEV (reference sequence). This CDR3 reads CASSFQGSSYEQYF. DNA of the CDR3: TGTGCCAGCAGTTTTCAGGGAAGCTCCTACGAGCAGTACTTC.

The chain joins TRBV6-5 to TRBJ1-5; perhaps TRBD1 as D (6 bases). Looked up from germline, CDR1 is MNHEY and CDR2 is SVGAGI. The CDR3 is 13 amino acids. Trimming pared 9 bases from V and 4 bases from J, leaving 13 bases between. The CDR3 sequence: CASRGQPNQPQHF. CDR3 DNA sequence: TGTGCCAGTCGGGGGCAGCCAAATCAGCCCCAGCATTTT.

CDR3 nucleotides: TGTGCCAGCAGCGCGGGGGGCTCTGGGTACGAGCAGTACTTC. This gives the protein CASSAGGSGYEQYF. V usage is TRBV9 and J usage is TRBJ2-7; D perhaps matches TRBD2 (7 bases). Trimming stripped 3 bases from V and 4 bases from J, with 14 bases between. Germline V gives CDR1 SGDLS, CDR2 YYNGEE. The CDR3 sequence is 14 residues long.

This clone turned up a few times. The chain recombines TRBV27 with TRBJ1-4; D might be TRBD1 (5 bases). This CDR3 has 16 residues. In germline, CDR1 is MNHEY, CDR2 SMNVEV (reference sequence). V was shortened by 6 bases and J by 0 bases, with 14 bases between the two germline ends. The CDR3 sequence is CASSPLWDSTNEKLFF. In DNA form, the CDR3 reads TGTGCCAGCAGCCCCTTGTGGGACTCAACTAATGAAAAACTGTTTTTT.

About this clone: One junction end disagrees with the germline gene, perhaps due to a read error. The V call is TRBV11-2, the J call TRBJ2-7; D unclear. Germline loops: CDR1 SGHAT, CDR2 FQNNGV. This CDR3 spans 15 amino acids. The CDR3 sequence is CASSPESDPRVEQYF. DNA of the CDR3: TGCGCCAGCAGCCCGGAGTCGGATCCCCGGGTTGAGCAGTACTTC.

The chain has TRBV4-1 and TRBJ2-7, with a possible D match to TRBD1 (6 bases). Germline V lookup: CDR1 MGHRA, CDR2 YSYEKL. The CDR3 has 14 residues. The ends were cut back, 4 bases at V and 0 bases at J, with 10 bases in the middle. Written as DNA, the CDR3 is TGCGCCAGCAGCCGGGGACAACACTCCTACGAGCAGTACTTC. Protein product: CASSRGQHSYEQYF.

This clone showed up just a few times. The J gene is TRBJ2-7, the V gene TRBV19; TRBD1 aligns across 11 bases. V lost 6 bases, J lost 0 bases, and 7 bases stayed unmatched. CDR1 and CDR2 from the germline V gene are LNHDA and SQIVND (reference sequence). CDR3 length: 16 residues. CDR3 bases: TGTGCCAGTAGGCAAACCGGGACAGGGGGCTCCTACGAGCAGTACTTC. Protein: CASRQTGTGGSYEQYF.

The genes are TRBV6-5 and TRBJ2-5; D uncertain. The germline CDR1 and CDR2 sequences are MNHEY and SVGAGI. The ends were cut back, 5 bases at V and 1 base at J, with 8 bases in the middle. The CDR3 loop spans 13 amino acids. The DNA for the CDR3 is TGTGCCAGCAGTCGAGCTCTCCAAGAGACCCAGTACTTC. Residues: CASSRALQETQYF.

This clone has only a few counts. J is TRBJ2-7 and V is TRBV7-9; no clear D. Germline CDR1 reads SEHNR; CDR2 reads FQNEAQ (reference sequence). V was trimmed by 3 bases and J by 0 bases, leaving 9 bases between them. The CDR3 is 14 residues long. The CDR3 is CASSFKSSSYEQYF. The CDR3 coding sequence is TGTGCCAGCAGCTTTAAATCTTCCTCCTACGAGCAGTACTTC.

The chain carries TRBV4-3 and TRBJ1-5; D remains ambiguous. V lost 1 base, J lost 6 bases, and 7 bases lay in between. The CDR3 sequence is 13 residues long. Germline V gene data show CDR1 as LGHNA and CDR2 as YSLEER. The CDR3 DNA follows: TGCGCCAGCAGCCAAGCAACGAGTCAGCCCCAGCATTTT. It is translated as CASSQATSQPQHF.

Here the CDR3 reads CASSQDTRTASYSYNEQFF. The CDR3 DNA follows: TGTGCCAGCAGCCAAGATACACGAACAGCTTCCTACTCCTACAATGAGCAGTTCTTC. The rearrangement joins TRBV4-2 to TRBJ2-1; D unclear. This CDR3 contains 19 residues. Trimming pared 0 bases from V and 0 bases from J, leaving 18 bases between. From germline, CDR1 is LGHNA and CDR2 YNFKEQ.

This clone was counted ten times or more. This chain joins TRBV7-9 and TRBJ1-1, with a weak D call TRBD1 (6 bases). The CDR3 covers 13 residues. Germline CDR1 is SEHNR and CDR2 is FQNEAQ (reference sequence). Trimming cost V 5 bases and J 5 bases, with 12 bases left between them. The CDR3 nucleotides read TGTGCCAGCAGCCCCCCGGGGGCGACTGAAGCTTTCTTT. Amino acid sequence: CASSPPGATEAFF.

The chain has TRBV9 and TRBJ2-2; 8 bases are shared with TRBD2. Looked up from germline, CDR1 is SGDLS and CDR2 is YYNGEE. Trimming at V came to 0 bases and at J to 5 bases, leaving 9 bases not matched to a gene. The CDR3 consists of 17 residues. Here the CDR3 DNA reads TGTGCCAGCAGCGTAGTCGGACTAGCTACAGGGACCGGGGAGCTGTTTTTT. As protein: CASSVVGLATGTGELFF.

The rearrangement uses TRBV6-4 and TRBJ2-1; no clear D. The CDR3 loop spans 13 amino acids. Trimming took 0 bases from V and 5 from J, leaving 5 bases between them. Germline loops: CDR1 MRHNA, CDR2 SNTAGT. DNA of the CDR3: TGTGCCAGCAGTGACTCCGAGCACAATGAGCAGTTCTTC. This gives the protein CASSDSEHNEQFF.

The rearrangement links TRBV20-1 to TRBJ2-7, with TRBD1 as a possible D gene (5 bases). The CDR3 spans 11 residues. V was cut by 5 bases and J by 5 bases, with 10 bases left in between. Germline V lookup: CDR1 DFQATT, CDR2 SNEGSKA (reference sequence). CDR3 sequence: CSAPQGDEQYF. The CDR3 DNA sequence: TGCAGTGCTCCTCAAGGGGACGAGCAGTACTTC.

The J gene is TRBJ2-7, the V gene TRBV5-1, with D maybe TRBD2 (5 bases). Trimming removed 2 bases from V and 0 bases from J, with 15 bases in between. This CDR3 contains 16 residues. Looked up from germline, CDR1 is SGHRS and CDR2 is YFSETQ. The CDR3 DNA sequence: TGCGCCAGCAGCTTCGATATCCGGGGAAGCTCCTACGAGCAGTACTTC. Amino acid sequence: CASSFDIRGSSYEQYF.

The gene calls are TRBV5-6 and TRBJ2-3; D call uncertain. This CDR3 region has 18 residues. Trimming took off 4 bases at V and 8 bases at J, with 29 bases between the two ends. The germline CDR1 and CDR2 sequences are SGHDT and YYEEEE. The CDR3 DNA sequence: TGTGCCAGCAGCCTCCTCCCATTACAGAGCCCACTTCAGCCTACGCAGTATTTT. Its protein product is CASSLLPLQSPLQPTQYF.

In regard to this clone: Other DNA sequences in this specimen translate into the identical CDR3. The genes are TRBV9 and TRBJ2-3; 8 nucleotides line up with TRBD2. Trimming removed 0 bases from V and 2 bases from J; junction bases left unmatched: 2. This CDR3 is built from 15 residues. The V gene's germline CDR1 is SGDLS and CDR2 YYNGEE. The chain's CDR3 is CASSVDGRDTDTQYF. CDR3 nucleotides: TGTGCCAGCAGCGTAGACGGGAGGGACACAGATACGCAGTATTTT.

J is TRBJ1-2 and V is TRBV19, with D maybe TRBD1 (6 bases). This CDR3 comprises 14 residues. V lost 6 bases and J 1 base, leaving 12 bases between the germline ends. Germline-derived CDR1 and CDR2 are LNHDA and SQIVND (reference sequence). The CDR3 protein is CASSPTGINYGYTF. The DNA of the CDR3 is TGTGCCAGTAGCCCGACAGGAATTAACTATGGCTACACCTTC.